These T cell receptor beta chains were read from a single sample in a study of CD8+ T cells in alopecia areata. Assay used: immunoSEQ multiplex PCR; TCRdb lists only in-frame clones, some missing. Of about 160,000 clones listed, more than 40% are singletons. Sequencing used CD4+ T cells sorted from blood. These TCRs come from a human donor with alopecia areata. The CDR3 runs from the conserved cysteine through the conserved F or W. The order of the fields is J gene, V gene, CDR3 protein.

>TRBJ2-5|TRBV6-5
CASSPDRGRETQYF
>TRBJ2-1|TRBV28
CASSLLVYRDENNEQFF
>TRBJ2-7|TRBV5-6
CASSPTGLADYEQYF
>TRBJ1-1|TRBV30
CAWSREGAGTEAFF
>TRBJ1-1|TRBV4-1
CASSQGAVRVTEAFF
>TRBJ1-1|TRBV21-1
CASSKFKRGPHTEAFF
>TRBJ2-3|TRBV6-5
CASASRRDYRDTQYF
>TRBJ1-2|TRBV29-1
CSVEDQTDYGYTF
>TRBJ2-1|TRBV2
CASSEASGVNNEQFF
>TRBJ2-5|TRBV7-8
CASSLARASGRVHIKETQYF
>TRBJ2-5|TRBV23-1
CASSPCEQETQYF
>TRBJ2-5|TRBV6-1
CASSGPAVHQETQYF
>TRBJ1-3|TRBV5-1
CASSLDGAYSGNTIYF
>TRBJ2-5|TRBV29-1
CSAGLQETQYF
>TRBJ2-7|TRBV4-1
CASSLTLKGQATYEQYF
>TRBJ2-7|TRBV18
CASSPRQGGPDEQYF
>TRBJ2-7|TRBV5-1
CASSLVAYEQYF
>TRBJ2-7|TRBV5-1
CASNQGASSYEQYF
>TRBJ2-5|TRBV9
CASSVSPGPQETQYF
>TRBJ2-7|TRBV27
CASSLRGIGSYEQYF
>TRBJ1-1|TRBV19
CASSPYPGQANTEAFF
>TRBJ2-7|TRBV6-9
CASSCGNSYEQYF
>TRBJ1-2|TRBV5-1
CASSSGQGTGYGYTF